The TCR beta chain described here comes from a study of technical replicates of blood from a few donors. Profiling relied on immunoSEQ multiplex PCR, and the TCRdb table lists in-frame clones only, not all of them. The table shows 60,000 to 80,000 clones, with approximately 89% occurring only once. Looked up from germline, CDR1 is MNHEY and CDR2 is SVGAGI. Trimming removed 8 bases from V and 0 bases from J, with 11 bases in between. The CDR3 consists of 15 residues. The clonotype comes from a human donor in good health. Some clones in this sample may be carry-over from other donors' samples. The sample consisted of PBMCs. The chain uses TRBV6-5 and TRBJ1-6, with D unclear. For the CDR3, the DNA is TGTGCCAGCTCCACGGTCGGCTCCTATAATTCACCCCTCCACTTT. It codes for CASSTVGSYNSPLHF.